The next 22 T cell receptor beta chains were all read from a single sample in a study of neurological immune-mediated disorders. In TCRdb, the 5' RACE reads were re-called with MiXCR into one record per CDR3 protein. Among 65,000 to 70,000 distinct CDR3 sequences listed, over 4% were seen once. Sequenced sample: PBMCs. These receptors all come from a man aged 45-65 years with multiple sclerosis.

This clonotype was counted ten times or more. The chain combines TRBV5-1 with TRBJ2-3, with 10 bases lining up with TRBD2. The V gene end was trimmed by 1 base and the J gene end by 4 bases; junction bases not matched to a gene: 3. The CDR3 runs to 15 residues. Per germline, CDR1 SGHRS and CDR2 YFSETQ. In DNA, the CDR3 is TGCGCCAGCAGCTTGACTAGCGGGGCGTCAGATACGCAGTATTTT. This gives the protein CASSLTSGASDTQYF.

Ten or more counts support this clonotype. The rearrangement links TRBV20-1 to TRBJ2-5; 10 positions agree with TRBD2. The V and J ends lost 0 bases and 5 bases, in that order; junction bases with no gene match: 9. The CDR3 extends over 16 amino acids. Germline V gene lookup returns CDR1 DFQATT and CDR2 SNEGSKA (reference sequence). The CDR3 DNA reads as TGCAGTGCTAGAGACATCAAGCGGGGGGGGCCGGAGACCCAGTACTTC. Translation: CSARDIKRGGPETQYF.

This clonotype was picked up a small number of times. This may come from a read error, since a much larger clone is one base off. The J gene is TRBJ1-2, the V gene TRBV20-1; D not resolved. V was cut by 3 bases and J by 8 bases, with 10 bases left in between. Germline V gene sequence: CDR1 DFQATT, CDR2 SNEGSKA (reference sequence). This CDR3 is 11 amino acids long. The CDR3 DNA is TGCAGTGCTAGCGAGGAATTAGGCTACACCTTC. It codes for CSASEELGYTF.

This clonotype has a count of ten or more. The J gene is TRBJ2-2, the V gene TRBV20-1; no clear D gene. The V end lost 5 bases, the J end lost 5 bases, and 12 bases lay between the germline ends. This CDR3 comprises 13 residues. Germline assignment: CDR1 DFQATT and CDR2 SNEGSKA (reference sequence). The CDR3 sequence: CSAQTPGTGELFF. CDR3 coding DNA: TGCAGTGCTCAAACCCCGGGTACCGGGGAGCTGTTTTTT.

This clonotype was detected ten times or more. J is TRBJ2-7 and V is TRBV4-1; the match to TRBD1 covers 9 bases. This CDR3 region has 15 residues. The V gene's germline CDR1 is MGHRA and CDR2 YSYEKL. J was trimmed by 4 bases and V by 4 bases; bases with no gene match: 8. CDR3 DNA: TGCGCCAGCAGCCCTAGGACAGGGGAGACGTACGAGCAGTACTTC. Translation gives CASSPRTGETYEQYF.

A word on this clonotype: A much more abundant neighbour one base away suggests this may be a read error. V is TRBV9 and J is TRBJ2-1, with 13 bases matching TRBD2. The CDR3 contains 19 residues. V lost 2 bases, J lost 1 base, and 9 bases stayed unmatched. The germline V gene has CDR1 SGDLS and CDR2 YYNGEE. CDR3 bases: TGTGCCAGCAGCGTGACTAGCGGGGGGTATCTGAGATCCTACAATGAGCAGTTCTTC. This gives the protein CASSVTSGGYLRSYNEQFF.

In its sample, this clonotype was seen many times. V and J are TRBV5-4 and TRBJ2-1; no firm D call. Trimming removed 4 bases at V and 9 bases at J, with 11 bases between. CDR3 length equals 12 residues. Looked up from germline, CDR1 is SGHNT and CDR2 is YYREEE (reference sequence). The CDR3 sequence: CASSTDSGEQFF. CDR3 coding DNA: TGTGCCAGCAGCACCGATTCGGGTGAGCAGTTCTTC.

This clonotype was seen repeatedly, ten times or more. Here the CDR3 DNA reads TGCGCCAGCAGCTTGGGAAATGACAGGTTGCAGTTCTTC. Its translation: CASSLGNDRLQFF. This sequence joins TRBV5-1 and TRBJ2-1, with a weak D call TRBD1 (6 bases). Germline values: CDR1 SGHRS, CDR2 YFSETQ. Trimming stripped 0 bases from V and 12 bases from J, with 13 bases between. The CDR3 runs to 13 residues. Complete variable domain (other parts from reference TRBV5-1 and TRBJ2-1): KAGVTQTPRYLIKTRGQQVTLSCSPISGHRSVSWYQQTPGQGLQFLFEYFSETQRNKGNFPGRFSGRQFSNSRSEMNVSTLELGDSALYLCASSLGNDRLQFFGPGTRLTVL.

This clonotype has at least ten counts. V gene TRBV5-1 combines with J gene TRBJ2-5; D unclear. Germline V gene data show CDR1 as SGHRS and CDR2 as YFSETQ. V was cut by 2 bases and J by 5 bases, with 13 bases left in between. The CDR3 runs to 14 residues. CDR3 in DNA: TGCGCCAGCAGCTTATACGGGTCTTGGGAGACCCAGTACTTC. Translation: CASSLYGSWETQYF.

This clonotype occurred many times. CDR3 nucleotide sequence: TGTGCCAGCAGTAGGCTAGCGGGGGGCTTAAGTCCCCTGATCATTTACAATGAGCAGTTCTTC. Its translation: CASSRLAGGLSPLIIYNEQFF. The chain recombines TRBV28 with TRBJ2-1; 11 nucleotides line up with TRBD2. Unmatched junction bases numbered 22, after V lost 5 bases and J lost 4 bases. Germline lookup yields CDR1 MDHEN and CDR2 SYDVKM. CDR3 length: 21 residues.

The table lists this clonotype with many counts. The chain carries TRBV12-3 or TRBV12-4 and TRBJ1-2; 7 bases are shared with TRBD1. CDR3 length: 15 amino acids. With 6 bases clipped from V and 8 bases from J, the junction kept 15 bases outside the gene matches. The CDR3 DNA reads TGTGCCAGCAGCCGTCGGACAGGACCAGAAAAGGGCTACACCTTC. Its translation: CASSRRTGPEKGYTF.

This clonotype appeared many times. The chain has TRBV12-3 or TRBV12-4 and TRBJ1-2; D might be TRBD1 (5 bases). The CDR3 totals 13 residues. The V end was cut by 3 bases, the J end by 6 bases, with 11 bases between. The CDR3 DNA is TGTGCCAGCAGTTTCAGGGTGCGTGATGGCTACACCTTC. Protein sequence: CASSFRVRDGYTF.

This clonotype has ten or more counts. The chain recombines TRBV5-1 with TRBJ1-4; tentatively, D is TRBD1 (6 bases). The ends were cut back, 2 bases at V and 2 bases at J, with 10 bases in the middle. The CDR3 consists of 15 residues. Germline V gene sequence: CDR1 SGHRS, CDR2 YFSETQ. CDR3 bases: TGCGCCAGCAGCTTCACGGGGGCGACTAATGAAAAACTGTTTTTT. The encoded protein is CASSFTGATNEKLFF.

This clonotype was found many times. V usage is TRBV4-3 and J usage is TRBJ2-3; TRBD1 matches 9 bases. After removal of 4 bases from V and 6 bases from J, the junction contained 5 bases not matched to a gene. CDR1 is LGHNA and CDR2 is YSLEER in the germline V gene. The CDR3 spans 14 residues. The CDR3 sequence: CASSPRTGEDTQYF. CDR3 nucleotides: TGCGCCAGCAGCCCGCGGACAGGGGAGGATACGCAGTATTTT.

At least ten counts were recorded for this clonotype. The J gene is TRBJ1-4, the V gene TRBV18; maybe TRBD1 (6 bases). Germline lookup yields CDR1 KGHSH and CDR2 LQKENI. The CDR3 extends over 16 amino acids. V gave up 5 bases and J gave up 1 base, with 14 bases separating them. DNA for the CDR3: TGTGCCAGCTCAACTACACGGACAGTAACTAATGAAAAACTGTTTTTT. This encodes CASSTTRTVTNEKLFF.

This clonotype was picked up many times. The chain recombines TRBV5-1 with TRBJ2-5; 7 bases are shared with TRBD2. This CDR3 contains 14 residues. CDR1 and CDR2 (germline): SGHRS, YFSETQ. The trim removed 3 bases at V and 1 base at J, leaving 3 bases unmatched. CDR3 loop: CASSWGGSQETQYF. CDR3 nucleotide sequence: TGCGCCAGCAGCTGGGGGGGTAGCCAAGAGACCCAGTACTTC.

With respect to this clonotype: One junction end disagrees with the germline gene, perhaps due to a read error. V usage is TRBV20-1 and J usage is TRBJ1-5, with a tentative D call TRBD1 (5 bases). The CDR3 totals 14 residues. From germline, CDR1 is DFQATT and CDR2 SNEGSKA (reference sequence). This CDR3 reads CSGKVGGARQPQNF. CDR3 in DNA: TGCAGTGGTAAGGTGGGAGGGGCGCGGCAGCCCCAGAATTTT.

At least ten counts were recorded for this clonotype. J is TRBJ2-6 and V is TRBV5-1; D might be TRBD1 (6 bases). CDR3 length: 19 amino acids. V was trimmed by 1 base and J by 0 bases, leaving 17 bases between them. In germline, CDR1 is SGHRS, CDR2 YFSETQ. CDR3 in amino acids: CASSLSQGGSSSGANVLTF. The CDR3 DNA is TGCGCCAGCAGCTTGTCACAGGGCGGTTCGAGCTCTGGGGCCAACGTCCTGACTTTC.

This clonotype was observed many times. The gene calls are TRBV9 and TRBJ1-2; 7 bases match TRBD1. Germline V gene lookup returns CDR1 SGDLS and CDR2 YYNGEE. CDR3 length equals 13 residues. The V segment lost 3 bases and the J segment 4 bases; nucleotides outside the gene matches: 3. In nucleotides, the CDR3 is TGTGCCAGCAGCGAGGGGGACAGCTATGGCTACACCTTC. Its protein product is CASSEGDSYGYTF.

This clonotype has a count of ten or more. The chain is built from TRBV9 and TRBJ2-7, with TRBD1 matching over 7 bases. Trimming at V came to 3 bases and at J to 6 bases, leaving 6 bases not matched to a gene. Germline lookup yields CDR1 SGDLS and CDR2 YYNGEE. The CDR3 has 13 amino acids. CDR3 protein: CASSGGTVGEQYF. CDR3 nucleotide sequence: TGTGCCAGCAGCGGAGGGACAGTTGGCGAGCAGTACTTC.

This clonotype was seen repeatedly, ten times or more. The gene calls are TRBV6-6 and TRBJ2-1; 14 bases match TRBD2. V was pared by 8 bases and J by 10 bases, with 7 bases of the junction left unmatched. Looked up from germline, CDR1 is MNHNY and CDR2 is SVGAGI (reference sequence). This CDR3 region has 14 residues. CDR3 region: CASQTSGGAKEQFF. The CDR3 DNA follows: TGTGCCAGCCAGACTAGCGGGGGGGCTAAGGAGCAGTTCTTC.

This clonotype was found many times. The CDR3 sequence is CASSPQGSNEQFF. CDR3 sequence (DNA): TGCGCCAGCAGCCCGCAGGGGAGTAATGAGCAGTTCTTC. The chain links TRBV5-1 to TRBJ2-1; D is perhaps TRBD1 (6 bases). V dropped 4 bases and J dropped 7 bases, with 12 bases sitting between them. Germline lookup yields CDR1 SGHRS and CDR2 YFSETQ. The CDR3 contains 13 residues. The full variable domain, in which reference TRBV5-1 and TRBJ2-1 provide the parts outside the CDR3, is KAGVTQTPRYLIKTRGQQVTLSCSPISGHRSVSWYQQTPGQGLQFLFEYFSETQRNKGNFPGRFSGRQFSNSRSEMNVSTLELGDSALYLCASSPQGSNEQFFGPGTRLTVL.